Sequencing of this T cell receptor (beta chain) was carried out in a study of blood T cell repertoires in COVID-19. Study background: Collection of acute and convalescent COVID-19 samples took place in the United States, Italy and Spain. The analysed material was cDNA or gDNA that came from T cells, B-cell-depleted T cells, or PBMCs.

As processed by the authors: Cell counts per sample came from amplifying reference gene primers. Generated by immunoSEQ multiplex PCR, the TCRdb table keeps only in-frame clones and is missing some. V and J calls and clone size are given by that table; D and trimming were obtained from the DNA. The top ten hold around 2.3% of the sample, which has about 220,000 clones, roughly four fifths seen once. The CDR3 consists of 14 residues. V trimming: 9 bases; J trimming: 2 bases; junction bases outside the gene matches: 9. Germline CDR1 LNHDA, CDR2 SQIVND (reference sequence). The sequenced sample consisted of peripheral blood. This TCR was sampled from a woman aged 40 to 55 with active or convalescent COVID-19. This sequence joins TRBV19 and TRBJ1-2, with TRBD1 matching 7 bases. CDR3: CASRSSDRNYGYTF. In DNA form, the CDR3 reads TGTGCCAGCCGGAGCTCGGACAGGAACTATGGCTACACCTTC.